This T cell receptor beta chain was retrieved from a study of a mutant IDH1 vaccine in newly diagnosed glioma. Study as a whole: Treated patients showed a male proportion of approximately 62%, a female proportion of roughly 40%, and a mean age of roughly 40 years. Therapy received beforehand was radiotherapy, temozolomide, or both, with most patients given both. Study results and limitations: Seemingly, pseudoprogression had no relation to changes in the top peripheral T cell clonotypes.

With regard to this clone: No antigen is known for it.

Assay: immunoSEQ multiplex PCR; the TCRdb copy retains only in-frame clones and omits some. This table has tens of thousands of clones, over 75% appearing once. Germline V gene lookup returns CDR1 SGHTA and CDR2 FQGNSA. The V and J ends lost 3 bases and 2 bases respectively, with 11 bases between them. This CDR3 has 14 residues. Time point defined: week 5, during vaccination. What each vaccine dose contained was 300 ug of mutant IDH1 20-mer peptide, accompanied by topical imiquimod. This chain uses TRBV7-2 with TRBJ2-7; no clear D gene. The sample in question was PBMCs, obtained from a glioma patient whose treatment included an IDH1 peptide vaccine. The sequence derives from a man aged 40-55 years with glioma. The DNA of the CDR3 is TGTGCCAGCAGCTTTAGTAACAATGCCTACGAGCAGTACTTC. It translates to CASSFSNNAYEQYF.